One and the same sample provided the 21 T cell receptor beta chains below, sequenced in a study of blood T cells in healthy people across ages. The second PCR ran roughly 7 to 12 cycles with a sample-barcoded 5' primer and J-beta primers. TCRdb recomputed calls from the 5' RACE reads with MiXCR, one row per CDR3 protein. The data show around 970,000 distinct CDR3 sequences, about 53% seen once. Sequenced input: blood. The origin of the receptors is a woman in her fifties or sixties in good health.

The V and J genes are TRBV10-3 and TRBJ2-7; tentatively, D is TRBD1 or TRBD2 (5 bases each). Germline V gene lookup returns CDR1 ENHRY and CDR2 SYGVKD. V lost 6 bases to trimming and J lost 4 bases, with 16 bases between them. The CDR3 covers 14 residues. CDR3: CAISWDRLGYEQYF. As DNA, the CDR3 is TGTGCCATCAGCTGGGACCGCCTAGGATACGAGCAGTACTTC.

The V call is TRBV4-1, the J call TRBJ2-5, with 9 bases aligning to TRBD2. The germline CDR1 and CDR2 sequences are MGHRA and YSYEKL. The CDR3 covers 16 residues. After removal of 1 base from V and 3 bases from J, the junction contained 6 bases not matched to a gene. In DNA, the CDR3 is TGCGCCAGCAGCCAAGGTTTTAGCGGGAGAAAAGAGACCCAGTACTTC. Protein sequence: CASSQGFSGRKETQYF.

This rearrangement joins TRBV27 to TRBJ1-2, with 9 bases fitting TRBD1. The germline CDR1 and CDR2 sequences are MNHEY and SMNVEV (reference sequence). J gave up 6 bases and V 8 bases, and 10 bases lay outside the gene matches. The CDR3 contains 14 residues. CDR3 in amino acids: CASWNRGLQHGYTF. CDR3 nucleotide sequence: TGTGCCAGCTGGAACAGGGGGCTTCAACATGGCTACACCTTC.

This chain uses TRBV7-8 with TRBJ2-5; tentatively, D is TRBD1 (6 bases). Germline-derived CDR1 and CDR2 are SGHVS and FQNEAQ. The CDR3 spans 14 residues. Trimming cost V 5 bases and J 2 bases, with 12 bases left between them. CDR3 coding DNA: TGTGCCAGCAGCCGACAGGACCCGCAAGAGACCCAGTACTTC. This translates into CASSRQDPQETQYF.

The chain couples TRBV7-2 to TRBJ1-5, with D tentatively TRBD1 (5 bases). V gave up 3 bases and J gave up 7 bases, with 13 bases separating them. The CDR3 spans 14 residues. The germline gives CDR1 SGHTA, CDR2 FQGNSA. CDR3 sequence: CASSFFQGGQPQHF. The CDR3, as DNA: TGTGCCAGCAGCTTTTTTCAGGGCGGCCAGCCCCAGCATTTT.

The chain uses TRBV7-9 and TRBJ1-2, with D possibly being TRBD1 (5 bases). This CDR3 spans 19 amino acids. The germline gives CDR1 SEHNR, CDR2 FQNEAQ (reference sequence). V was shortened by 2 bases and J by 4 bases, with 26 bases between the two germline ends. The CDR3 here is CASSLKALGAANPSYGYTF. The CDR3 region has the DNA TGTGCCAGCAGCTTAAAGGCCCTCGGGGCAGCGAATCCTTCCTATGGCTACACCTTC.

This clonotype has just a few counts. The V call is TRBV4-3, the J call TRBJ1-3; D gene uncertain. CDR1 is LGHNA and CDR2 is YSLEER in the germline V gene. CDR3 length equals 12 residues. Trimming took 2 bases from V and 7 from J, leaving 6 bases between them. The CDR3 sequence is CASSQSGNTIYF. CDR3 DNA: TGCGCCAGCAGCCAATCCGGGAACACCATATATTTT.

This clonotype was seen a few times. The chain couples TRBV29-1 to TRBJ1-2; a weak D match, TRBD1 (5 bases). The CDR3 sequence is 10 residues long. Germline CDR1 and CDR2: SQVTM and ANQGSEA. The ends were cut back, 6 bases at V and 6 bases at J, with 8 bases in the middle. The CDR3 nucleotides are TGCAGCGTGTACAGGAATGGCTACACCTTC. It translates to CSVYRNGYTF.

This sequence joins TRBV3-1 and TRBJ2-7, with D perhaps given as TRBD1 or TRBD2 (5 bases each). Trimming stripped 4 bases from V and 3 bases from J, with 13 bases between. The CDR3 has 14 amino acids. CDR1 and CDR2 (germline): LGHDT, YNNKEL (reference sequence). CDR3 protein: CASSPPPGSYEQYF. Written as DNA, the CDR3 is TGTGCCAGCAGCCCACCTCCAGGGAGCTACGAGCAGTACTTC.

About this clonotype: At one end the junction does not follow the germline gene, possibly because of a read error. The CDR3 bases are TGTGTCAGCAGTGAAGCGGGGGGTCCGGGTAATGAAAAACTGTTTTTT. This codes for CVSSEAGGPGNEKLFF. This sequence joins TRBV2 and TRBJ1-4; weak D call: TRBD1 (5 bases). Germline V gene lookup returns CDR1 SNHLY and CDR2 FYNNEI. The length of the CDR3 is 16 residues.

The gene calls are TRBV4-3 and TRBJ2-5; TRBD2 might be the D (7 bases). Germline CDR1 reads LGHNA; CDR2 reads YSLEER. This CDR3 has 13 residues. V was cut by 4 bases and J by 11 bases, with 17 bases left in between. As DNA, the CDR3 is TGCGCCAGCAGCCCCCAACCAAGGGGGGGACAGTACTTC. The encoded protein is CASSPQPRGGQYF.

This chain joins TRBV7-9 and TRBJ2-4; 8 bases match TRBD2. V lost 1 base, J lost 13 bases, and 24 bases stayed unmatched. CDR1 is SEHNR, CDR2 FQNEAQ, per germline (reference sequence). The CDR3 spans 19 residues. The DNA for the CDR3 is TGTGCCAGCAGCTTAGGCGTAGCGGGGAGGGGTCGAGACCAAGAGATCCAGTACTTC. Translation gives CASSLGVAGRGRDQEIQYF.

The sample holds a few counts of this clonotype. The V gene is TRBV6-2 or TRBV6-3, the J gene TRBJ2-3; perhaps D is TRBD1 or TRBD2 (6 bases each). This CDR3 has 15 amino acids. The V gene's germline CDR1 is MNHEY and CDR2 SVGEGT. The V gene lost 4 bases and the J gene lost 11 bases, with 22 bases spanning the gap. CDR3 loop: CASSSKLGGYGGQYF. CDR3 in DNA: TGTGCCAGCAGTTCGAAACTCGGGGGCTACGGAGGGCAGTATTTT.

The J gene is TRBJ1-1, the V gene TRBV29-1; D not resolved. V gave up 7 bases and J gave up 6 bases, with 12 bases separating them. The CDR3 covers 11 residues. In germline, CDR1 is SQVTM, CDR2 ANQGSEA. CDR3 sequence: CSAQERSEAFF. The CDR3 nucleotides are TGCAGCGCCCAGGAAAGATCTGAAGCTTTCTTT.

The CDR3 protein is CSARDIVQSMYQETQYF. The CDR3, as DNA: TGCAGTGCTAGGGATATCGTCCAGTCCATGTACCAAGAGACCCAGTACTTC. V usage is TRBV20-1 and J usage is TRBJ2-5; D is unresolved. This CDR3 has 17 residues. Looked up from germline, CDR1 is DFQATT and CDR2 is SNEGSKA (reference sequence). The V gene lost 3 bases and the J gene lost 0 bases, with 20 bases spanning the gap.

V and J are TRBV28 and TRBJ1-2; no clear D gene. The germline V and J ends were trimmed by 5 bases and 6 bases, with 10 bases remaining between them. This CDR3 is built from 12 residues. CDR1 and CDR2 from the germline V gene are MDHEN and SYDVKM. The DNA of the CDR3 is TGTGCCAGCAGTGACAAGGGCCATGGCTACACCTTC. The encoded protein is CASSDKGHGYTF.

This chain links TRBV7-2 with TRBJ1-1; no clear D. From germline, CDR1 is SGHTA and CDR2 FQGNSA. The CDR3 runs 14 residues. Trimming cost V 5 bases and J 3 bases, with 13 bases left between them. CDR3 in DNA: TGTGCCAGCAGCCCACGTCTCGGGGACACTGAAGCTTTCTTT. Amino acids: CASSPRLGDTEAFF.

The chain carries TRBV6-5 and TRBJ2-5, with D unclear. The ends were cut back, 4 bases at V and 11 bases at J, with 23 bases in the middle. This CDR3 has 15 residues. Germline V gene sequence: CDR1 MNHEY, CDR2 SVGAGI. In DNA, the CDR3 is TGTGCCAGCAGTTTGTCTGCAGCCCTCTCTCGAGAGCAGTACTTC. It specifies CASSLSAALSREQYF.

This chain links TRBV10-3 with TRBJ2-5, with a tentative D call TRBD1 (6 bases). There are 16 residues in the CDR3. The germline V gene encodes CDR1 ENHRY and CDR2 SYGVKD. Trimming shortened V by 4 bases and J by 9 bases, and 24 bases separated the two germline ends. The CDR3 protein is CAISARQAQILSPQYF. The CDR3 bases are TGTGCCATCAGTGCCAGACAGGCGCAGATTTTAAGTCCCCAGTACTTC.

Remarks on this clonotype: A single base separates this from a much larger clone, so it may be a read error. This rearrangement joins TRBV2 to TRBJ2-4; the D is unclear. The last part of the DNA fits TRBJ2-7 better; the J call may be wrong. CDR3 length equals 12 residues. Germline values: CDR1 SNHLY, CDR2 FYNNEI. In DNA, the CDR3 is TGTGCCAGCAGTTGCACTACCTACGAGCAGTACTTC. Translation gives CASSCTTYEQYF.

Regarding this clonotype: Relative to the germline gene, one junction end is altered; a read error may explain this. The chain uses TRBV7-2 and TRBJ2-3; TRBD1 agrees at 9 bases. The CDR3 has 16 amino acids. Germline CDR1 and CDR2: SGHTA and FQGNSA. The CDR3 nucleotides are TGTGCCAGCAGCTTTCGGACAGGGGCGGTCACAGATACGCGGTATTTT. Amino acid sequence: CASSFRTGAVTDTRYF.